These T cell receptor beta chains were read from a single sample in a study of T cells in Graves' hyperthyroidism and ophthalmopathy. TCRdb itself ran the multiplex PCR reads through MiXCR, one entry per CDR3 protein. Of around 350,000 distinct CDR3 sequences listed, more than 20% are singletons. Source material: blood. These TCRs come from a man aged 50-59 years with Graves' hyperthyroidism. CDR3s include the opening cysteine and the closing phenylalanine or tryptophan. The D gene is left open where the match is weak. Rows may omit the clone size; those that give it use once, few, many or a size class.

CDR3 DNA,CDR3 protein,CDR3 length,V gene,clone size,D gene,J gene
TGCGCCAGCAGCTTCGACAGCAATGAGCAGTTCTTC,CASSFDSNEQFF,12,TRBV5-1,many,-,TRBJ2-1
TGCAGCGGGGATTGGGGGGGCATGAACACTGAAGCTTTCTTT,CSGDWGGMNTEAFF,14,TRBV29-1,-,-,TRBJ1-1
TGTGCCACCAGCGCTCAGGGGGCCGGGCAAGAGACCCAGTACTTC,CATSAQGAGQETQYF,15,TRBV24-1,-,TRBD1,TRBJ2-5
TGTGCCAGCAGTGCTCCGGGGAAGAACTACAATGAGCAGTTCTTC,CASSAPGKNYNEQFF,15,TRBV6-1,many,-,TRBJ2-1
TGTGCCAGCAAACTGACAGGGCCCCACTACGAGCAGTACTTC,CASKLTGPHYEQYF,14,TRBV2,many,TRBD1,TRBJ2-7
TGCAGTGCCATGGACAGGGGGCAACCCTACGAGCAGTACTTC,CSAMDRGQPYEQYF,14,TRBV20-1,once,TRBD1,TRBJ2-7
TGTGCCAGCAGTGGGGACAGGGGGATCTATGGCTACACCTTC,CASSGDRGIYGYTF,14,TRBV28,-,TRBD1,TRBJ1-2
TGTGCCAGCAAACTAGCGGGGCCTGGAGATACGCAGTATTTT,CASKLAGPGDTQYF,14,TRBV14,few,TRBD2,TRBJ2-3
TGTGCCAGCTCACCGTTAAGGGAGACCCAGTACTTC,CASSPLRETQYF,12,TRBV18,few,-,TRBJ2-5
TGTGCCCGGACCGGGCCCTCGGACGAGCAGTACTTC,CARTGPSDEQYF,12,TRBV6-4,-,-,TRBJ2-7